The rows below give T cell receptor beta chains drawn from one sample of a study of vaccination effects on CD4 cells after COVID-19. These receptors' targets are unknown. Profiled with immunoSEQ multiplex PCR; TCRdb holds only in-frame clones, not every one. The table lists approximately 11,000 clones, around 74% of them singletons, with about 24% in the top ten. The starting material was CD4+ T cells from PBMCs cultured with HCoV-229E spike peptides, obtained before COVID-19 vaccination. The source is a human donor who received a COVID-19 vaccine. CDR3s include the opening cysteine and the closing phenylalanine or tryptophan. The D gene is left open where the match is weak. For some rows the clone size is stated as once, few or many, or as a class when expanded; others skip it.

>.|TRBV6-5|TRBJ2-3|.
TGTGCCAGCAGACGGGACAGCACAGATACGCAGTATTTT
CASRRDSTDTQYF
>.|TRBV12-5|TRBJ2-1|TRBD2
TGTGCTAGTGGTTTTCCAGCGGGGGGCTCCTACAATGAGCAGTTCTTC
CASGFPAGGSYNEQFF
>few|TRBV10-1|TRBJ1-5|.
TGCGCCAGCAGCCACGATCAGCCCCAGCATTTT
CASSHDQPQHF
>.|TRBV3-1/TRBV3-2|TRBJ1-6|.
TGTGCCAGCAGCCCTCAGACAGCATTTGGGTCACCCCTCCACTTT
CASSPQTAFGSPLHF
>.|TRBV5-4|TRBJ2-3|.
TGTGCCAGCCTAATCCATCCTTCGAGACCCACAGATACGCAGTATTTT
CASLIHPSRPTDTQYF
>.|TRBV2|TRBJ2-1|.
TGTGCCAGCAGTGCCCCTGGGGGGATTCGAGAGCAGTTCTTC
CASSAPGGIREQFF
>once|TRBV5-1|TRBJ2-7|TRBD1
TGCGCCAGCAGACTTGGACAGGCTCCTGACGAGCAGTACTTC
CASRLGQAPDEQYF
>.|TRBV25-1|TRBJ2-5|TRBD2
TGTGCCAGCAGTAAGACTAGCGGGCAAGAGACCCAGTACTTC
CASSKTSGQETQYF
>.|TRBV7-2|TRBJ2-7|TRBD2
TGTGCCAGCAGTAGGACTAGTGACTCCTACGAGCAGTACTTC
CASSRTSDSYEQYF
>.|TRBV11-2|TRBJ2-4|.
TGTGCCAGCAGCCGTACAGGGGGGGTAGCCAAAAACATTCAGTACTTC
CASSRTGGVAKNIQYF
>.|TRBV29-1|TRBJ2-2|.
TGCAGCGTTGTTCGGGAAACAGGGACCACCGGGGAGCTGTTTTTT
CSVVRETGTTGELFF
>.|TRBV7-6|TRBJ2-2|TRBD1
TGTGCCAGCAGCGTGAGGACAGGCGTCACCGGGGAGCTGTTTTTT
CASSVRTGVTGELFF
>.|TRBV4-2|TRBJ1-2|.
TGTGCCAGCAGCCAAGATAATGGGGTTCCGGGCTACACCTTC
CASSQDNGVPGYTF
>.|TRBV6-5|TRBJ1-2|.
TGTGCCAGCAGTCTCCGGGGCCGTAAGCACTATGGCTACACCTTC
CASSLRGRKHYGYTF
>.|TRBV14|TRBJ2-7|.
TGTGCCAGCAGCCCGCTCTTAAAAAGCTACGAGCAGTACTTC
CASSPLLKSYEQYF
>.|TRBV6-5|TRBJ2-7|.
TGTGCCAGCAGACGCAATTACCGGGACGCGGGCGAGCAGTACTTC
CASRRNYRDAGEQYF
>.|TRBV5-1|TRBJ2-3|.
TGCGCCAGCAGCTTGGATGGGGGGTTCACAGATACGCAGTATTTT
CASSLDGGFTDTQYF
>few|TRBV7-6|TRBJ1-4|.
TGTGCCAGCAGCTTAGAGACGGCAGGGGTTAATGAAAAACTGTTTTTT
CASSLETAGVNEKLFF
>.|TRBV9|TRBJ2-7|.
TGTGCCAGCAGCGTAGAAATGGACAGCTCCTACGAGCAGTACTTC
CASSVEMDSSYEQYF
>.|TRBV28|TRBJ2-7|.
TGTGCCAGCAGTACCCCGGGGTTACGGGCGGGTTACGACGAGCAGTACTTC
CASSTPGLRAGYDEQYF
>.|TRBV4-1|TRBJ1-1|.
TGCGCCAGCAGTGTGTTCTGGGCAGGGCGAAGGAACACTGAAGCTTTCTTT
CASSVFWAGRRNTEAFF
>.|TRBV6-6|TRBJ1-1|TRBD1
TGTGCCAGCAGTTCCACCCCGGGACAGGGAACGGCTGAAGCTTTCTTT
CASSSTPGQGTAEAFF
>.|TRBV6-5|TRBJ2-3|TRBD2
TGTGCCAGCAAGCGGGGGGACACAGATACGCAGTATTTT
CASKRGDTDTQYF
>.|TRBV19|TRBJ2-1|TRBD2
TGTGCCAGTAAAAGAGGCGGGAGGGCCCCTGGAGAGCAGTTCTTC
CASKRGGRAPGEQFF
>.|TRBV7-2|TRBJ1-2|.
TGTGCCAGCAGCTTAGGTGGGGGGGGTGGCTACACCTTC
CASSLGGGGGYTF
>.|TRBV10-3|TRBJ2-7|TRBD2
TGTGCCATCGGAGCTAGCGGGAGCGAGCAGTACTTC
CAIGASGSEQYF
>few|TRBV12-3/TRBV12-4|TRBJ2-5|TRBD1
TGTGCCAGCAACGGACAGGCACAAGAGACCCAGTACTTC
CASNGQAQETQYF
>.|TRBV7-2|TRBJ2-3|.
TGTGCCAGCAGCTCCTTTTCAGATACGCAGTATTTT
CASSSFSDTQYF
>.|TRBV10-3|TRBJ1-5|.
TGTGCCATCAGTGGGGGGACACCCAATAGCAATCAGCCCCAGCATTTT
CAISGGTPNSNQPQHF
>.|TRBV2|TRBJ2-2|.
TGTGCCAGCAGCCCCACGGTGGCGGGCACCGGGGAGCTGTTTTTT
CASSPTVAGTGELFF
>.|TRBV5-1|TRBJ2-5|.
TGCGCCAGCAGCTTGGAAGGGGGACAAGAGACCCAGTACTTC
CASSLEGGQETQYF
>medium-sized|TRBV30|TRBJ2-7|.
TGTGCCTGGAGTGGGGGAACAGGGAGTTTGAAGCAGTACTTC
CAWSGGTGSLKQYF
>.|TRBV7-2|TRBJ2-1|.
TGTGCCAGCAGCTTTCTTTCCCGGACGAATGAGCAGTTCTTC
CASSFLSRTNEQFF
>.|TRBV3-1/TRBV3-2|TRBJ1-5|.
TGTGCCAGCAGCCAAGAGAGGGTGAATCAGCCCCAGCATTTT
CASSQERVNQPQHF
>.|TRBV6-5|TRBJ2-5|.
TGTGCCAGCAGTTACCCAGGGAAGGAGACCCAGTACTTC
CASSYPGKETQYF
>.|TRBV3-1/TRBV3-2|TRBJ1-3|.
TGTGCCAGCAGCAAGGACGGCGGACGACTCTCTGGAAACACCATATATTTT
CASSKDGGRLSGNTIYF
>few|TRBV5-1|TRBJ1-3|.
TGCGCCAGCAGCTTGGTTTCCCTCGGCTCTGGAAACACCATATATTTT
CASSLVSLGSGNTIYF